These 30 T cell receptor beta chains were all obtained from the same sample, sequenced in a study of identical twins. A single record per CDR3 protein comes from TCRdb applying MiXCR to the 5' RACE reads. The table records some 500,000 distinct CDR3 sequences, around a tenth of them present only once. The same data also contributed to another study, on yellow fever vaccine responses in identical twins.

Sample: PBMCs. The receptor source for this set is a young woman in good health.

This clonotype has only a few counts. The chain employs TRBV12-5 and TRBJ2-5; 7 positions match TRBD1. Germline V gene data show CDR1 as LGHNT and CDR2 as FRNRAP. J was trimmed by 4 bases and V by 3 bases; bases with no gene match: 8. The CDR3 covers 15 residues. CDR3 residues: CASGFHTRTGETQYF. CDR3 DNA: TGTGCTAGTGGTTTTCACACGCGGACAGGAGAGACCCAGTACTTC.

This clonotype occurred a few times. The V call is TRBV3-1, the J call TRBJ1-1, with D uncertain. This CDR3 comprises 12 residues. Germline CDR1 and CDR2: LGHDT and YNNKEL (reference sequence). The V and J ends lost 7 bases and 1 base respectively, with 7 bases between them. The CDR3 coding sequence is TGTGCCAGCACCTCAGGGAACACTGAAGCTTTCTTT. This sequence encodes CASTSGNTEAFF. Full variable domain (missing parts from reference TRBV3-1 and TRBJ1-1): DTAVSQTPKYLVTQMGNDKSIKCEQNLGHDTMYWYKQDSKKFLKIMFSYNNKELIINETVPNRFSPKSPDKAHLNLHINSLELGDSAVYFCASTSGNTEAFFGQGTRLTVV.

This clonotype has more than one count but fewer than ten. The chain uses TRBV11-3 and TRBJ2-1, with TRBD1 identical over 8 bases. This CDR3 is built from 13 residues. The germline gives CDR1 SGHNT, CDR2 YENEEA. V dropped 5 bases and J dropped 9; count of bases not matched to a gene: 6. In nucleotides, the CDR3 is TGTGCCAGCAGCCTGGACAGGGCGGGTGAGCAGTTCTTC. Translated: CASSLDRAGEQFF.

This chain uses TRBV5-4 with TRBJ2-1, with 7 bases aligning to TRBD2. The germline CDR1 and CDR2 sequences are SGHNT and YYREEE (reference sequence). The length of the CDR3 is 14 residues. With 0 bases clipped from V and 8 bases from J, the junction kept 5 bases outside the gene matches. The CDR3 DNA reads as TGTGCCAGCAGCTTGGTCCCCAGCGGGGATGAGCAGTTCTTC. It is translated as CASSLVPSGDEQFF.

This clonotype was counted many times. The V call is TRBV29-1, the J call TRBJ2-1; the D gene is possibly TRBD2 (6 bases). The CDR3 is 13 amino acids. Germline V gives CDR1 SQVTM, CDR2 ANQGSEA. V lost 5 bases and J lost 5, with 13 bases in between. The CDR3 region has the DNA TGCAGCGTTCCCTCGGCGGGGAACAATGAGCAGTTCTTC. Translating gives CSVPSAGNNEQFF.

This clonotype was found a few times. This chain joins TRBV29-1 and TRBJ2-3; 10 bases are shared with TRBD1. CDR3 length: 14 amino acids. Unmatched junction bases numbered 9, after V lost 8 bases and J lost 4 bases. The germline V gene encodes CDR1 SQVTM and CDR2 ANQGSEA. CDR3 sequence reads: CSTRDRGSADTQYF. The CDR3 bases are TGCAGCACCCGGGACAGGGGAAGCGCAGATACGCAGTATTTT.

This rearrangement joins TRBV6-1 to TRBJ2-2; D might be TRBD1 or TRBD2, each matching 5 bases. This CDR3 has 14 amino acids. The germline V and J ends were trimmed by 6 bases and 4 bases, with 12 bases remaining between them. Looked up from germline, CDR1 is MNHNS and CDR2 is SASEGT. CDR3 DNA sequence: TGTGCCAGCAGAGCCGGGACGACCACCGGGGAGCTGTTTTTT. This gives the protein CASRAGTTTGELFF.

This clonotype has at least ten counts. This chain uses TRBV15 with TRBJ2-7; possibly TRBD1 for D (6 bases). CDR3 length: 14 amino acids. Trimming cost V 3 bases and J 3 bases, with 12 bases left between them. Germline CDR1 LNHNV, CDR2 YYDKDF (reference sequence). The CDR3, as DNA: TGTGCCACCAGCAGGTGGGACAACAACTACGAGCAGTACTTC. Encoded protein: CATSRWDNNYEQYF.

There are a few counts of this clonotype. The V gene is TRBV12-3 or TRBV12-4, the J gene TRBJ1-4; TRBD1 agrees at 8 bases. Unmatched junction bases numbered 14, after V lost 6 bases and J lost 11 bases. The CDR3 length is 15 residues. CDR3 sequence (DNA): TGTGCCAGCAGACCCGACAGGGGACCCTCCAGGAAACTGTTTTTT. Translating gives CASRPDRGPSRKLFF.

There are a few counts of this clonotype. The chain combines TRBV20-1 with TRBJ2-7; D possibly corresponds to TRBD2 (6 bases). Germline values: CDR1 DFQATT, CDR2 SNEGSKA (reference sequence). V was shortened by 8 bases and J by 6 bases, with 17 bases between the two germline ends. The CDR3 sequence is 12 residues long. The chain's CDR3 is CSNRPGVVEQYF. The CDR3 coding sequence is TGCAGTAACCGTCCGGGGGTGGTCGAGCAGTACTTC.

This clonotype was counted ten times or more. V and J are TRBV3-1 and TRBJ1-6, with D hard to call. V was cut by 4 bases and J by 6 bases, with 10 bases left in between. The CDR3 is 14 residues long. Germline-derived CDR1 and CDR2 are LGHDT and YNNKEL (reference sequence). This CDR3 is CASSPQVFNSPLHF. In nucleotides, the CDR3 is TGTGCCAGCAGCCCTCAAGTCTTTAATTCACCCCTCCACTTT.

About this clonotype itself: One junction end disagrees with the germline gene, perhaps due to a read error. V gene TRBV20-1 combines with J gene TRBJ2-3; 8 nucleotides line up with TRBD1. The CDR3 is made up of 17 amino acids. The germline gives CDR1 DFQATT, CDR2 SNEGSKA (reference sequence). The CDR3 here is CCARDRGPRLLTDTQYF. Written as DNA, the CDR3 is TGCTGTGCTAGAGACAGGGGCCCAAGACTACTGACAGATACGCAGTATTTT.

This clonotype was recorded a few times. The chain joins TRBV28 to TRBJ2-5, with 7 nucleotides matching TRBD2. CDR3 length equals 14 residues. The trim removed 8 bases at V and 5 bases at J, leaving 11 bases unmatched. In germline, CDR1 is MDHEN, CDR2 SYDVKM. This chain's CDR3 is CASSDGGFMETQYF. CDR3 bases: TGTGCCAGCTCTGACGGGGGGTTTATGGAGACCCAGTACTTC.

This clonotype was seen ten or more times. The chain recombines TRBV5-1 with TRBJ2-7; TRBD1 agrees at 7 bases. The CDR3 length is 14 residues. Trimming removed 4 bases from V and 2 bases from J; junction bases left unmatched: 6. The germline CDR1 and CDR2 sequences are SGHRS and YFSETQ. Here the CDR3 DNA reads TGCGCCAGCAGCAATCCCGGGACAGCCTACGAGCAGTACTTC. This sequence encodes CASSNPGTAYEQYF.

This clonotype was recorded at least ten times. The rearrangement links TRBV25-1 to TRBJ2-3; D is uncertain. Germline assignment: CDR1 MGHDK and CDR2 SYGVNS. The CDR3 runs to 14 residues. Trimming stripped 6 bases from V and 0 bases from J, with 10 bases between. The CDR3 DNA reads TGTGCCAGCAGCCGAAGAATCAGCACAGATACGCAGTATTTT. Translation: CASSRRISTDTQYF.

The sample holds a few counts of this clonotype. The rearrangement uses TRBV24-1 and TRBJ2-1, with TRBD2 matching over 9 bases. Germline values: CDR1 KGHDR, CDR2 SFDVKD. V was pared by 8 bases and J by 7 bases, with 11 bases of the junction left unmatched. CDR3 length: 15 residues. The chain's CDR3 is CATKAGGGARNEQFF. CDR3 coding DNA: TGTGCCACCAAAGCGGGCGGGGGGGCAAGGAATGAGCAGTTCTTC.

V usage is TRBV28 and J usage is TRBJ1-1; no clear D. V was trimmed by 6 bases and J by 0 bases, leaving 14 bases between them. CDR3 length: 15 residues. The germline gives CDR1 MDHEN, CDR2 SYDVKM. Here the CDR3 reads CASSGVGTMNTEAFF. The CDR3 bases are TGTGCCAGCAGCGGGGTAGGAACGATGAACACTGAAGCTTTCTTT.

The rearrangement joins TRBV3-1 to TRBJ1-1; D is possibly TRBD1 (5 bases). The V end was cut by 5 bases, the J end by 3 bases, with 13 bases between. There are 14 residues in the CDR3. CDR1 LGHDT and CDR2 YNNKEL come from the germline V gene (reference sequence). This CDR3 reads CASSGRAGDTEAFF. The CDR3 DNA is TGTGCCAGCAGCGGCAGGGCGGGGGACACTGAAGCTTTCTTT.

This clonotype appeared a few times. This sequence joins TRBV27 and TRBJ2-1; D is possibly TRBD2 (5 bases). In germline, CDR1 is MNHEY, CDR2 SMNVEV (reference sequence). The CDR3 has 17 residues. With 1 base removed from V and 4 bases from J, the gap between germline ends came to 17 bases. The CDR3 here is CASSLFSASKLYNEQFF. CDR3 coding DNA: TGTGCCAGCAGTTTATTCTCGGCTAGCAAATTGTACAATGAGCAGTTCTTC.

Comments on this clonotype: One base away lies a much larger clone, so this may be a sequencing read error. This chain uses TRBV7-9 with TRBJ2-7; D unresolved. This CDR3 contains 13 residues. The V gene's germline CDR1 is SEHNR and CDR2 FQNEAQ (reference sequence). As DNA, the CDR3 is TGTGCCGGCAGCCGAACATCGTCCTACGAGCAGTACTTC. Its translation: CAGSRTSSYEQYF.

With respect to this clonotype: This may stem from a read error, because a much larger clone lies one nucleotide away. The chain carries TRBV12-3 or TRBV12-4 and TRBJ2-3; 8 bases are shared with TRBD2. V was pared by 1 base and J by 7 bases, with 7 bases of the junction left unmatched. The CDR3 length is 15 residues. CDR3 coding DNA: TGTGCCAGCAGTTTAGGTAGCGGGGCCCGCCATACGCAGTATTTT. Protein: CASSLGSGARHTQYF.

The genes are TRBV7-2 and TRBJ2-1; D unclear. There are 17 residues in the CDR3. Between the trimmed V and J ends, which lost 4 bases and 1 base, there was a span of 17 bases. The V gene's germline CDR1 is SGHTA and CDR2 FQGNSA. CDR3 residues: CASSSTPTARSYNEQFF. CDR3 coding DNA: TGTGCCAGCAGCTCTACCCCCACAGCGAGGTCCTACAATGAGCAGTTCTTC.

This clonotype was found once. The chain carries TRBV7-8 and TRBJ2-7; 7 nucleotides line up with TRBD1. Germline V gene lookup returns CDR1 SGHVS and CDR2 FQNEAQ. J gave up 6 bases and V 1 base, and 12 bases lay outside the gene matches. This CDR3 comprises 16 residues. DNA of the CDR3: TGTGCCAGCAGCTTAGAACCGCTTACAGGGGCTACCGAGCAGTACTTC. This encodes CASSLEPLTGATEQYF. The full variable domain, in which reference TRBV7-8 and TRBJ2-7 provide the parts outside the CDR3, is GAGVSQSPRYKVAKRGQDVALRCDPISGHVSLFWYQQALGQGPEFLTYFQNEAQLDKSGLPSDRFFAERPEGSVSTLKIQRTQQEDSAVYLCASSLEPLTGATEQYFGPGTRLTVT.

This chain connects TRBV29-1 to TRBJ2-2, with 7 bases matching TRBD2. V shed 5 bases, J shed 6 bases, and the junction held 6 bases outside the gene matches. The CDR3 is 13 amino acids. Germline assignment: CDR1 SQVTM and CDR2 ANQGSEA. CDR3 region: CSVSGGIAGELFF. The CDR3 nucleotides are TGCAGCGTTTCGGGGGGAATCGCCGGGGAGCTGTTTTTT.

This clonotype was detected only a few times. This rearrangement joins TRBV5-1 to TRBJ2-7, with a tentative D call TRBD1 (5 bases). The germline CDR1 and CDR2 sequences are SGHRS and YFSETQ. V lost 0 bases, J lost 4 bases, and 20 bases lay in between. This CDR3 has 17 residues. The DNA for the CDR3 is TGCGCCAGCAGCTTGGCCGGTTTGTGGGGCGCTTCTTACGAGCAGTACTTC. This encodes CASSLAGLWGASYEQYF.

V gene TRBV9 combines with J gene TRBJ2-1, with D unresolved. V lost 0 bases and J 5 bases, leaving 9 bases between the germline ends. This CDR3 region has 14 residues. Germline V gene sequence: CDR1 SGDLS, CDR2 YYNGEE. CDR3 in DNA: TGTGCCAGCAGCGTAGGCCCTGGCAACAATGAGCAGTTCTTC. Translating it yields CASSVGPGNNEQFF. The entire variable domain, with the rest obtained from reference TRBV9 and TRBJ2-1, is as follows: DSGVTQTPKHLITATGQRVTLRCSPRSGDLSVYWYQQSLDQGLQFLIQYYNGEERAKGNILERFSAQQFPDLHSELNLSSLELGDSALYFCASSVGPGNNEQFFGPGTRLTVL.

The CDR3 DNA follows: TGTGCCAGCAGCGTAGAAAGCTGGAACACTGAAGCTTTCTTT. Translated, it gives CASSVESWNTEAFF. J is TRBJ1-1 and V is TRBV9; D gene uncertain. Germline-derived CDR1 and CDR2 are SGDLS and YYNGEE. This CDR3 spans 14 amino acids. V dropped 0 bases and J dropped 1 base, with 7 bases sitting between them.

This clonotype has a count of ten or more. V is TRBV4-2 and J is TRBJ2-2, with a tentative D call TRBD2 (6 bases). Germline V lookup: CDR1 LGHNA, CDR2 YNFKEQ. The CDR3 contains 16 residues. Trimming removed 0 bases at V and 6 bases at J, with 14 bases between. The CDR3 protein is CASSQDGGTRAGELFF. The CDR3 DNA reads TGTGCCAGCAGCCAAGACGGCGGGACCAGGGCCGGGGAGCTGTTTTTT.

This clonotype was counted at least ten times. The chain has TRBV29-1 and TRBJ1-5; 7 bases fit TRBD1. CDR1 and CDR2 from the germline V gene are SQVTM and ANQGSEA. The CDR3 is 13 residues long. V shed 5 bases and J 7 bases; nucleotides not matched to a gene: 8. CDR3 sequence: CSVRTGVEQPQHF. CDR3 coding DNA: TGCAGCGTTCGCACAGGGGTCGAACAGCCCCAGCATTTT.

This CDR3 reads CASSLLRTQYF. CDR3 DNA: TGTGCCAGCAGCCTCCTCCGTACGCAGTATTTT. This chain joins TRBV6-2 or TRBV6-3 and TRBJ2-3; D not certain. Germline assignment: CDR1 MNHEY and CDR2 SVGEGT. The V and J ends lost 6 bases and 8 bases respectively, with 9 bases between them. The CDR3 sequence is 11 residues long.